Presented here are 3 T cell receptor beta chains from one specimen sequenced in a study of cytomegalovirus exposure and HLA in healthy donors. Primers: 60 Vbeta forward and 13 Jbeta reverse. The assay was immunoSEQ multiplex PCR, and TCRdb's table has in-frame clones only and misses some. The data show 200,000 or so clones, about 80% seen once. Material: PBMCs. The receptors were sampled from a man between 18 and 29 years old in good health and CMV-seronegative.

This chain connects TRBV27 to TRBJ1-1, with no clear D. Germline CDR1 and CDR2: MNHEY and SMNVEV (reference sequence). V lost 4 bases and J 1 base, leaving 10 bases between the germline ends. The CDR3 contains 14 residues. The chain's CDR3 is CASSSVAGNTEAFF. Here the CDR3 DNA reads TGTGCCAGCAGTTCGGTCGCGGGGAACACTGAAGCTTTCTTT.

This rearrangement joins TRBV10-3 to TRBJ2-3, with 8 nucleotides matching TRBD1. Germline V lookup: CDR1 ENHRY, CDR2 SYGVKD. Trimming removed 8 bases from V and 0 bases from J; junction bases left unmatched: 7. The CDR3 spans 15 residues. The CDR3 loop reads CAIRQGQASTDTQYF. The CDR3 nucleotides read TGTGCCATCCGTCAGGGACAGGCAAGCACAGATACGCAGTATTTT.

This chain links TRBV6-5 with TRBJ2-1; 9 nucleotides line up with TRBD1. Germline V lookup: CDR1 MNHEY, CDR2 SVGAGI. V trimming: 0 bases; J trimming: 7 bases; junction bases outside the gene matches: 4. This CDR3 comprises 15 residues. The CDR3: CASSYSGQGTNEQFF. The CDR3 bases are TGTGCCAGCAGTTACTCGGGACAGGGCACGAATGAGCAGTTCTTC.